Detailed here is one TCR beta chain. Trimming shortened V by 7 bases and J by 1 base, and 9 bases separated the two germline ends. The CDR3 has 13 residues. This sample stems from a study of Ad26.COV2.S vaccination and SARS-CoV-2 variants. Profiling relied on immunoSEQ multiplex PCR, and the TCRdb table lists in-frame clones only, not all of them. The data hold approximately 340,000 clones, with around 92% observed a single time. The sequencing here drew on peripheral blood, taken after recovery from COVID-19. The chain combines TRBV12-3 or TRBV12-4 with TRBJ2-3, with D perhaps matching TRBD1 (6 bases). This TCR came from a human donor who had recovered from COVID-19. The CDR3 protein is CASTHRGTDTQYF. The DNA of the CDR3 is TGTGCCAGCACCCACAGGGGCACAGATACGCAGTATTTT.